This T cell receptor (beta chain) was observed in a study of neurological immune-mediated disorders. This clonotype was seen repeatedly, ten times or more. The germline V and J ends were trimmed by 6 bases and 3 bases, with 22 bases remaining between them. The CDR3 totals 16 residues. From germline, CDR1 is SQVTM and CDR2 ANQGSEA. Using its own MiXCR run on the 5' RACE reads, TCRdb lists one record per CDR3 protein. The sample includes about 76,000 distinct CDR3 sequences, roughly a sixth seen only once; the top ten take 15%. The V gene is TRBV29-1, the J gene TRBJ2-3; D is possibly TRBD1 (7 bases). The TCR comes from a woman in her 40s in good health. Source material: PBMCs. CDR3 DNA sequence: TGCAGCGTGGGGATGCGACAGGGAGGAGGAACAGATACGCAGTATTTT. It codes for CSVGMRQGGGTDTQYF.